Below are 10 T cell receptor beta chains sequenced from a single sample in a study of T cell repertoires in cytomegalovirus infection. No cognate antigen is known for these TCRs. TCRdb re-called the reads through MiXCR, storing one row per CDR3 protein. The top ten hold 18% of the sample, which has 680,000 or so distinct CDR3 sequences, around 35% seen once. The specimen was cultured PBMCs, collected from culture after CMV antigen stimulation. The origin of the receptors is a human donor in good health (CMV status not recorded). Some clones in this sample may be carry-over from other donors' samples.

The V and J genes are TRBV12-3 or TRBV12-4 and TRBJ2-5; 7 bases align to TRBD2. After removal of 5 bases from V and 5 bases from J, the junction contained 8 bases not matched to a gene. The CDR3 runs 14 residues. In nucleotides, the CDR3 is TGTGCCAGCAGTACTAGCGCACCCCTTGAGACCCAGTACTTC. As protein: CASSTSAPLETQYF.

This clonotype was seen a few times. The chain employs TRBV4-1 and TRBJ2-4, with D possibly matching TRBD2 (6 bases). The CDR3 length is 13 residues. Looked up from germline, CDR1 is MGHRA and CDR2 is YSYEKL. V shed 4 bases and J shed 8 bases, with 12 bases lying between them. The CDR3, as DNA: TGCGCCAGCAGCCTTACTGGCGGGGACATTCAGTACTTC. Its translation: CASSLTGGDIQYF.

This clonotype was recorded once. The chain combines TRBV20-1 with TRBJ1-1, with a tentative D call TRBD1 (6 bases). CDR3 size: 15 residues. The V end was cut by 0 bases, the J end by 3 bases, with 14 bases between. Germline-derived CDR1 and CDR2 are DFQATT and SNEGSKA (reference sequence). CDR3 nucleotide sequence: TGCAGTGCTAGAGATATGGGGGGCACTGACACTGAAGCTTTCTTT. Translating gives CSARDMGGTDTEAFF.

The V call is TRBV10-3, the J call TRBJ2-2; D could derive from TRBD1 or TRBD2 (6 bases each). V was clipped by 3 bases and J by 0 bases, with 26 bases between them. CDR1 and CDR2 from the germline V gene are ENHRY and SYGVKD. There are 21 residues in the CDR3. The CDR3 here is CAISEVSLGRGRLANTGELFF. The CDR3, as DNA: TGTGCCATCAGTGAAGTCTCCCTAGGTAGGGGGAGACTAGCGAACACCGGGGAGCTGTTTTTT.

Only one count was recorded for this clonotype. This chain links TRBV6-4 with TRBJ2-2; TRBD1 matches 8 bases. Germline lookup yields CDR1 MRHNA and CDR2 SNTAGT. Trimming cost V 0 bases and J 3 bases; bases outside gene matches: 6. The CDR3 totals 17 residues. CDR3 amino acids: CASSDSKKQGDTGELFF. CDR3 nucleotides: TGTGCCAGCAGTGACTCGAAAAAACAGGGGGACACCGGGGAGCTGTTTTTT.

This sequence joins TRBV19 and TRBJ1-2, with unresolved D. Looked up from germline, CDR1 is LNHDA and CDR2 is SQIVND (reference sequence). The CDR3 is made up of 12 amino acids. V lost 3 bases and J lost 7, with 9 bases in between. The CDR3 protein is CASSIRLLGYTF. In DNA, the CDR3 is TGTGCCAGTAGTATTCGGCTGCTTGGCTACACCTTC.

V and J are TRBV19 and TRBJ2-3, with TRBD2 matching 9 bases. This CDR3 region has 14 residues. V shed 10 bases and J 0 bases; nucleotides not matched to a gene: 5. Germline V gives CDR1 LNHDA, CDR2 SQIVND (reference sequence). This chain's CDR3 is CATQAGGSTDTQYF. CDR3 coding DNA: TGTGCCACACAAGCGGGGGGTAGCACAGATACGCAGTATTTT. Looking up the rest from reference TRBV19 and TRBJ2-3 gives the full variable domain: DGGITQSPKYLFRKEGQNVTLSCEQNLNHDAMYWYRQDPGQGLRLIYYSQIVNDFQKGDIAEGYSVSREKKESFPLTVTSAQKNPTAFYLCATQAGGSTDTQYFGPGTRLTVL.

V and J are TRBV20-1 and TRBJ2-2; D tentatively fits TRBD1 or TRBD2 (5 bases each). V was pared by 4 bases and J by 4 bases, with 7 bases between. The CDR3 is 12 residues long. Germline CDR1 is DFQATT and CDR2 is SNEGSKA (reference sequence). CDR3 protein: CSAIGGTGELFF. CDR3 DNA: TGCAGTGCTATTGGGGGCACCGGGGAGCTGTTTTTT.

This clonotype showed up just a few times. The chain links TRBV4-1 to TRBJ1-5; 10 bases are shared with TRBD1. The CDR3 sequence is 16 residues long. Trimming took 1 base from V and 4 from J; bases not matched to a gene: 4. The germline V gene encodes CDR1 MGHRA and CDR2 YSYEKL. Here the CDR3 reads CASSQGGQGVNQPQHF. The CDR3 DNA sequence: TGCGCCAGCAGCCAAGGCGGACAGGGGGTAAATCAGCCCCAGCATTTT.

CDR3 DNA sequence: TGTGCCAGCAGCGTATTACTAGGTATTAGCACCGGGGAGCTGTTTTTT. It yields the protein CASSVLLGISTGELFF. The chain carries TRBV5-4 and TRBJ2-2; possibly TRBD2 for D (5 bases). CDR1 SGHNT and CDR2 YYREEE come from the germline V gene (reference sequence). V lost 4 bases, J lost 4 bases, and 17 bases lay in between. The CDR3 loop spans 16 amino acids.